Sequencing of this T cell receptor beta chain was carried out in a study of CD8+CD57+ T cells in acquired aplastic anemia. The template for TCR beta VDJ and CDR3 sequence profiling was genomic DNA. TCRdb processed the reads anew with MiXCR; each CDR3 protein has one entry. The sample consists of some 120,000 distinct CDR3 sequences, 58% of them appearing once. The V gene's germline CDR1 is MGHDK and CDR2 SYGVNS. J lost 7 bases, V lost 4 bases, and 8 bases had no gene match. The CDR3 sequence is 15 residues long. Patients selected for sequencing had displayed CD8+CD57+ cell expansion by flow cytometry.

The sequence was collected from a human donor with aplastic anemia. This sequence joins TRBV25-1 and TRBJ1-3; 9 bases are shared with TRBD1. Sequencing used sorted CD4+, CD8+, or CD8+CD57+ T cells (not recorded which) from PBMCs. For the CDR3, the DNA is TGTGCCAGCAGTGCCATCACAGGGGGCGCGAACACCATATATTTT. Its protein is CASSAITGGANTIYF.